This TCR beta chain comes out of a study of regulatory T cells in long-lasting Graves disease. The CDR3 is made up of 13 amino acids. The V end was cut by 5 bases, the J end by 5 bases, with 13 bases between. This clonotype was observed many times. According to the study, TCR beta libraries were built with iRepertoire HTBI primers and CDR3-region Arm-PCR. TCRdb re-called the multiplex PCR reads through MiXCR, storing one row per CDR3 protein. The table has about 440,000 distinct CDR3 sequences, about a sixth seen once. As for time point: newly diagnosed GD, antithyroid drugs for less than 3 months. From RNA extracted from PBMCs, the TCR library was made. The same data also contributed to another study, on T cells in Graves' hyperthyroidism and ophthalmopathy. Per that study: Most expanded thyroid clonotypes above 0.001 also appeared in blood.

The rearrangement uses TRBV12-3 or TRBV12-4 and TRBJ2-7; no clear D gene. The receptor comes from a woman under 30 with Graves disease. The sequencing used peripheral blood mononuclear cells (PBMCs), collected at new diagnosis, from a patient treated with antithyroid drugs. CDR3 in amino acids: CASSIPPWNEQYF. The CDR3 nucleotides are TGTGCCAGCAGTATACCCCCTTGGAACGAGCAGTACTTC.